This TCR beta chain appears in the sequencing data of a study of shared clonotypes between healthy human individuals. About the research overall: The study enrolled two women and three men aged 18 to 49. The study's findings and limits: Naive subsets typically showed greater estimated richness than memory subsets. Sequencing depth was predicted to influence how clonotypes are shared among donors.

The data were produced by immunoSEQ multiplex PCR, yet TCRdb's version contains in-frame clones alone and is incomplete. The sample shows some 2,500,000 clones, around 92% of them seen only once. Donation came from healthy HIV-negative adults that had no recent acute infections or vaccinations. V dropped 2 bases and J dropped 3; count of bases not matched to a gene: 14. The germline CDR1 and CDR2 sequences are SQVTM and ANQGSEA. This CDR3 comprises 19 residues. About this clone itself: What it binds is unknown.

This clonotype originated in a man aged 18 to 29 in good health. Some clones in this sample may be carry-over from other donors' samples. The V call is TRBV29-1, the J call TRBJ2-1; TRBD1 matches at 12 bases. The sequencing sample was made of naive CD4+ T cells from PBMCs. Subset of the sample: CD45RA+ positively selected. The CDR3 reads CSVEHVGQGARTHYNEQFF. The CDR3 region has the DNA TGCAGCGTTGAACACGTGGGACAGGGGGCCCGCACTCACTACAATGAGCAGTTCTTC.